This T cell receptor (beta chain) is from a study of human T cells and chemical hapten exposure. Sample time point: patch test 1, 2 weeks after DPC sensitization. Treatment described: therapeutic diphenylcyclopropenone sensitization with weekly scalp DPC. Blood collection took place prior to placing each patch test. Alopecia patients, 18 to 70 years old and DPC-suitable, served as donors. Germline CDR1 and CDR2: LGHDT and YNNKEL (reference sequence). With 1 base removed from V and 0 bases from J, the gap between germline ends came to 12 bases. The CDR3 loop spans 16 amino acids. TCRdb re-called the RACE reads through MiXCR, storing one row per CDR3 protein. The profile shows some 400,000 distinct CDR3 sequences, 4.8% of them singletons.

The genes are TRBV3-1 and TRBJ2-5, with no clear D. The TCR originated in a woman aged 50 to 60 with alopecia areata. Some clones in this sample may be carry-over from other donors' samples. The sequencing here drew on whole blood, taken in connection with sensitization to the hapten diphenylcyclopropenone (DPC). This chain's CDR3 is CASSQAYRANQETQYF. The CDR3 DNA is TGTGCCAGCAGCCAAGCTTACCGGGCCAACCAAGAGACCCAGTACTTC.